Presented here are 18 T cell receptor beta chains from one specimen sequenced in a study of beta chain features in type 1 diabetes. Study-level findings and limits: All four CD4+ subsets from Type 1 diabetes patients carried moderately but significantly shorter TCRB CDR3s.

TCRB transcripts that were expressed got sequenced, as all of the isolated RNA had been reverse transcribed. Clones were sequenced by immunoSEQ multiplex PCR, and TCRdb holds only the in-frame ones, with some missing. Here the sample spans a few hundred thousand clones, more than 11% being singletons. Their recognized antigens are unknown. The specimen sequenced was naive CD4+ T cells from blood. The receptors were sampled from a man aged 25 to 45 with type 1 diabetes.

This clone was seen a few times. The CDR3 reads CAIERENTEAFF. In nucleotides, the CDR3 is TGTGCCATCGAGAGAGAAAACACTGAAGCTTTCTTT. The V gene is TRBV6-1, the J gene TRBJ1-1, with D hard to call. Per the germline V gene, CDR1 is MNHNS and CDR2 is SASEGT. This CDR3 spans 12 amino acids. Between the trimmed V and J ends, which lost 10 bases and 2 bases, there was a span of 11 bases.

This clone was found once. The chain links TRBV30 to TRBJ2-1; TRBD2 agrees at 7 bases. The CDR3 is 14 amino acids. V was pared by 0 bases and J by 9 bases, with 8 bases of the junction left unmatched. The germline gives CDR1 GTSNPN, CDR2 SVGIG (reference sequence). CDR3 coding DNA: TGTGCCTGGAGTGTAAGTGGGAGGGCCATTGAGCAGTTCTTC. This codes for CAWSVSGRAIEQFF.

The V gene is TRBV20-1, the J gene TRBJ2-7; D is unclear. The CDR3 consists of 11 residues. Germline CDR1 reads DFQATT; CDR2 reads SNEGSKA (reference sequence). Trimming stripped 3 bases from V and 3 bases from J, with 6 bases between. CDR3 loop: CSASVGYEQYF. DNA of the CDR3: TGCAGTGCTAGTGTCGGCTACGAGCAGTACTTC.

The V call is TRBV7-9, the J call TRBJ2-3, with a tentative D call TRBD2 (6 bases). V was pared by 3 bases and J by 2 bases, with 15 bases between. CDR1 is SEHNR and CDR2 is FQNEAQ in the germline V gene (reference sequence). CDR3 length: 16 residues. The CDR3 reads CASSFRRLGITDTQYF. The CDR3 coding sequence is TGTGCCAGCAGCTTCCGCCGACTAGGGATCACAGATACGCAGTATTTT.

The chain has TRBV19 and TRBJ2-1, with 11 bases that match TRBD2. Losses at the gene ends were 5 bases for V and 4 bases for J; bases not matched to a gene: 4. Germline-derived CDR1 and CDR2 are LNHDA and SQIVND (reference sequence). This CDR3 region has 15 residues. CDR3 region: CASSSTSGGYNEQFF. Written as DNA, the CDR3 is TGTGCCAGTAGTTCTACTAGCGGGGGTTACAATGAGCAGTTCTTC.

The sample holds a few counts of this clone. The chain links TRBV19 to TRBJ1-5, with 12 positions matching TRBD1. This CDR3 is built from 14 residues. The germline V gene encodes CDR1 LNHDA and CDR2 SQIVND (reference sequence). V lost 9 bases and J lost 4; bases outside the gene matches: 4. The chain's CDR3 is CASRDRGQNQPQHF. DNA of the CDR3: TGTGCCAGCCGGGACAGGGGGCAGAATCAGCCCCAGCATTTT.

A few counts support this clone. This chain connects TRBV7-9 to TRBJ1-1; tentatively, D is TRBD1 (5 bases). From germline, CDR1 is SEHNR and CDR2 FQNEAQ (reference sequence). V dropped 2 bases and J dropped 5 bases, with 12 bases sitting between them. The CDR3 extends over 14 amino acids. The CDR3 DNA reads TGTGCCAGCAGCTTAACGGCAGGGCCAACTGAAGCTTTCTTT. It translates to CASSLTAGPTEAFF.

In its sample, this clone was seen a few times. The chain has TRBV7-8 and TRBJ2-2; a weak D match, TRBD1 (6 bases). Germline CDR1 and CDR2: SGHVS and FQNEAQ. The ends were cut back, 2 bases at V and 3 bases at J, with 13 bases in the middle. This CDR3 has 16 residues. Here the CDR3 reads CASSLSGRGDTGELFF. The CDR3 DNA reads TGTGCCAGCAGCTTATCGGGCAGGGGCGACACCGGGGAGCTGTTTTTT.

In its sample, this clone was seen a few times. The CDR3 protein is CSVFRDSYEQYF. The DNA for the CDR3 is TGCAGCGTCTTCCGGGACAGCTACGAGCAGTACTTC. This chain links TRBV29-1 with TRBJ2-7; 7 positions match TRBD1. The CDR3 contains 12 residues. After removal of 6 bases from V and 3 bases from J, the junction contained 5 bases not matched to a gene. The germline V gene encodes CDR1 SQVTM and CDR2 ANQGSEA.

The rearrangement links TRBV7-9 to TRBJ2-7; a weak D match, TRBD2 (6 bases). V was trimmed by 4 bases and J by 2 bases, leaving 18 bases between them. From germline, CDR1 is SEHNR and CDR2 FQNEAQ (reference sequence). The CDR3 length is 16 residues. CDR3: CASSSTGTLGAYEQYF. The CDR3 DNA reads as TGTGCCAGCAGCTCTACTGGGACTCTTGGAGCCTACGAGCAGTACTTC.

This clone was counted a few times. The rearrangement links TRBV7-9 to TRBJ1-4; D is possibly TRBD1 (6 bases). The CDR3 length is 14 residues. The germline gives CDR1 SEHNR, CDR2 FQNEAQ (reference sequence). V gave up 3 bases and J gave up 5 bases, with 10 bases separating them. CDR3 in amino acids: CASSFGQFNEKLFF. The DNA of the CDR3 is TGTGCCAGCAGCTTCGGACAGTTCAATGAAAAACTGTTTTTT.

This clone has more than one count but fewer than ten. The CDR3 loop is CASSSGWAGSTDTQYF. The CDR3 nucleotides are TGTGCCAGCAGCTCCGGTTGGGCAGGGAGCACAGATACGCAGTATTTT. This rearrangement joins TRBV11-2 to TRBJ2-3, with D tentatively TRBD1 (5 bases). V was trimmed by 4 bases and J by 0 bases, leaving 14 bases between them. CDR3 length: 16 amino acids. Germline CDR1 is SGHAT and CDR2 is FQNNGV.

V is TRBV14 and J is TRBJ2-2; 10 bases align to TRBD1. Germline assignment: CDR1 SGHDN and CDR2 FVKESK. The CDR3 is 16 residues long. Trimming removed 6 bases from V and 3 bases from J; junction bases left unmatched: 7. In DNA form, the CDR3 reads TGTGCCAGCAGTCAAATTGGACAGGGGGACACCGGGGAGCTGTTTTTT. As protein: CASSQIGQGDTGELFF.

This clone was seen only a few times. The V gene is TRBV6-1, the J gene TRBJ1-3; the D gene is possibly TRBD1 (5 bases). Deletions cut 8 bases from V and 0 bases from J, with 11 bases between. Germline CDR1 MNHNS, CDR2 SASEGT. This CDR3 contains 14 residues. The CDR3 DNA is TGTGCCAGCTTTGCAGGGAACTCTGGAAACACCATATATTTT. Its protein is CASFAGNSGNTIYF.

The chain recombines TRBV9 with TRBJ1-2; 9 nucleotides line up with TRBD1. V shed 5 bases, J shed 5 bases, and the junction held 13 bases outside the gene matches. Germline V CDR1 and CDR2: SGDLS, YYNGEE. CDR3 length: 16 amino acids. CDR3 loop: CASSAGTGYGGYGYTF. As DNA, the CDR3 is TGTGCCAGCAGTGCCGGGACAGGGTATGGAGGTTATGGCTACACCTTC.

This clone was counted between two and nine times. The chain has TRBV30 and TRBJ1-5; 8 nucleotides line up with TRBD1. V lost 0 bases, J lost 2 bases, and 3 bases stayed unmatched. Looked up from germline, CDR1 is GTSNPN and CDR2 is SVGIG (reference sequence). The CDR3 totals 15 residues. This chain's CDR3 is CAWSVKGQGNQPQHF. CDR3 nucleotide sequence: TGTGCCTGGAGTGTAAAGGGACAGGGCAATCAGCCCCAGCATTTT.

The table lists this clone with a few counts. The J gene is TRBJ1-2, the V gene TRBV29-1; no reliable D call. V lost 6 bases, J lost 3 bases, and 11 bases lay in between. Germline CDR1 and CDR2: SQVTM and ANQGSEA. This CDR3 contains 12 residues. The CDR3 reads CSVSGGDYGYTF. DNA for the CDR3: TGCAGCGTAAGTGGCGGCGACTATGGCTACACCTTC.

The chain joins TRBV7-2 to TRBJ2-3, with TRBD2 matching 13 bases. The CDR3 runs to 15 residues. CDR1 is SGHTA and CDR2 is FQGNSA in the germline V gene. V trimming: 3 bases; J trimming: 3 bases; junction bases outside the gene matches: 0. The CDR3 reads CASSLGLAGTDTQYF. The CDR3 DNA sequence: TGTGCCAGCAGCTTGGGACTAGCGGGGACAGATACGCAGTATTTT.